The rows below give T cell receptor beta chains drawn from one sample of a study of metastatic and nonmetastatic thyroid tumors. MiXCR was used by TCRdb to re-call the PCR reads. This table holds about 92,000 clones, more than 13% found once. The specimen was blood. All receptors come from a female donor with papillary thyroid cancer or a benign thyroid nodule (not recorded which). Some clones in this sample may be carry-over from other donors' samples. Each CDR3 is given with its conserved first and last residue. D genes are given only for firm matches. Clone sizes are given selectively: once, few, many, or a class where the clone is expanded.

j_gene	abundance	d_gene	v_gene	CDR3aa	CDR3nt
TRBJ1-4	many	.	TRBV15	CAIPGAQNEKLFF	TGTGCCATCCCGGGAGCTCAAAATGAAAAACTGTTTTTT
TRBJ1-1	many	.	TRBV2	CASCTGGLSTEAFF	TGTGCCAGCTGTACAGGAGGACTAAGCACTGAAGCTTTCTTT
TRBJ2-7	many	.	TRBV10-1	CATPLGGGPYEQYF	TGCGCCACCCCGCTGGGGGGGGGGCCCTACGAGCAGTACTTC
TRBJ1-1	few	.	TRBV7-3	CARSLDEAEAFF	TGTGCCAGAAGCTTAGACGAGGCTGAAGCTTTCTTT
TRBJ1-3	many	.	TRBV20-1	CSARAAGNTIYF	TGCAGTGCTAGAGCCGCTGGAAACACCATATATTTT
TRBJ2-1	.	.	TRBV6-2/TRBV6-3	CASSSWTAPYNEQFF	TGTGCCAGCAGTTCTTGGACAGCTCCTTACAATGAGCAGTTCTTC
TRBJ1-1	many	.	TRBV11-1	CASSLGGHVEAFF	TGTGCCAGCAGCTTAGGTGGACATGTTGAAGCTTTCTTT
TRBJ2-1	many	.	TRBV28	CASSPKGRSYNEQFF	TGTGCCAGCAGTCCGAAGGGAAGATCCTACAATGAGCAGTTCTTC
TRBJ2-2	many	.	TRBV6-5	CASSYSPWGTGELFF	TGTGCCAGCAGTTACTCGCCTTGGGGAACCGGGGAGCTGTTTTTT
TRBJ1-5	many	.	TRBV27	CASSSVSNQPQHF	TGTGCCAGCAGTTCTGTTAGCAATCAGCCCCAGCATTTT
TRBJ1-6	many	TRBD1	TRBV11-2	CASSYSGTGSSPLHF	TGTGCCAGCAGCTATTCCGGGACAGGGTCTTCACCCCTCCACTTT
TRBJ1-2	many	TRBD1	TRBV6-1	CASSVGQGKIDYGYTF	TGTGCCAGCAGTGTCGGACAGGGGAAAATCGACTATGGCTACACCTTC
TRBJ2-3	few	.	TRBV5-1	CASSLKGGFTDTQYF	TGCGCCAGCAGCCTCAAGGGGGGGTTCACAGATACGCAGTATTTT
TRBJ2-3	many	TRBD2	TRBV5-6	CASSLTGTSGGLTDTQYF	TGTGCCAGCAGCTTAACCGGGACTAGCGGGGGCCTGACAGATACGCAGTATTTT
TRBJ1-2	many	.	TRBV30	CAWSVLRTEGGYTF	TGTGCCTGGAGCGTACTCCGGACCGAGGGAGGCTACACCTTC
TRBJ2-5	few	.	TRBV7-7	CASSLGAGQETQYF	TGTGCTAGCAGCTTAGGGGCAGGCCAAGAGACCCAGTACTTC
TRBJ2-2	many	.	TRBV6-1	CASSDRGRDTGELFF	TGTGCCAGCAGTGATAGGGGCAGGGACACCGGGGAGCTGTTTTTT
TRBJ2-3	few	TRBD1	TRBV6-1	CASSKWDSPTDTQYF	TGTGCCAGCAGTAAGTGGGACAGTCCCACAGATACGCAGTATTTT
TRBJ1-4	many	.	TRBV20-1	CSVSGRASEKLFF	TGCAGTGTGTCAGGCAGGGCTTCCGAAAAACTGTTTTTT
TRBJ2-5	many	.	TRBV7-2	CASSRAGGFQETQYF	TGTGCCAGCAGCCGCGCAGGAGGATTCCAAGAGACCCAGTACTTC
TRBJ2-3	many	TRBD2	TRBV9	CASSATSGYTDTQYF	TGTGCCAGCAGCGCGACTAGCGGGTACACAGATACGCAGTATTTT
TRBJ2-2	many	.	TRBV20-1	CSAGGGRRTGELFF	TGCAGTGCTGGAGGAGGGCGGAGGACCGGGGAGCTGTTTTTT
TRBJ1-1	.	TRBD1	TRBV9	CASSVLTGQGTEAFF	TGTGCCAGCAGCGTATTGACAGGGCAGGGGACTGAAGCTTTCTTT
TRBJ2-1	.	.	TRBV6-1	CAISEVGDSKQF	TGTGCCATCAGTGAAGTCGGAGACAGCAAGCAATTC
TRBJ2-7	.	.	TRBV18	CASSHRDVSYEQYF	TGTGCCAGCTCACATCGGGACGTGTCCTACGAGCAGTACTTC
TRBJ2-7	few	TRBD1	TRBV27	CASSSAGGGRSYEQYF	TGTGCCAGCAGTTCCGCAGGGGGCGGTCGATCCTACGAGCAGTACTTC
TRBJ1-6	many	TRBD1	TRBV19	CASKRDRGDSPLHF	TGTGCCAGTAAACGTGACAGGGGGGATTCACCCCTCCACTTT
TRBJ2-1	many	TRBD2	TRBV10-3	CATSGGDSSYNEQFF	TGTGCCACTAGCGGGGGGGACAGCTCCTACAATGAGCAGTTCTTC